This TCR beta chain emerged from a study of post-analysis software for immune sequencing data. As regards this clonotype: Antigen: not known. The germline gene is not matched at one end of the junction; a read error may be the cause.

TCR beta cDNA libraries included unique molecular identifiers. cDNA molecules numbering 400,000 to 550,000 came from roughly 1 to 10 million T cells. TCRdb analysed the PCR reads with MiXCR anew, one entry per CDR3 protein. The sample lists around 150,000 distinct CDR3 sequences, about 37% occurring once. Looked up from germline, CDR1 is SGHRS and CDR2 is YFSETQ. CDR3 length: 16 residues. Regarding the study as a whole: Several TRBV segments occurring more often in patients than controls included TRBV5-6, TRBV5-1 and TRBV20-1. Samples sharing a preparation batch grouped tightly together when assessed by F measure.

The rearrangement joins TRBV5-1 to TRBJ2-3, with D possibly being TRBD1 (5 bases). The TCR was taken from a girl between 5 and 17 years old with multiple sclerosis. The sample was blood, taken after autologous hematopoietic stem cell transplantation. CDR3 in amino acids: CASSLAEARSTGTQYF. In nucleotides, the CDR3 is TGCGCCAGCAGCTTGGCCGAGGCAAGAAGCACAGGTACGCAGTATTTT.